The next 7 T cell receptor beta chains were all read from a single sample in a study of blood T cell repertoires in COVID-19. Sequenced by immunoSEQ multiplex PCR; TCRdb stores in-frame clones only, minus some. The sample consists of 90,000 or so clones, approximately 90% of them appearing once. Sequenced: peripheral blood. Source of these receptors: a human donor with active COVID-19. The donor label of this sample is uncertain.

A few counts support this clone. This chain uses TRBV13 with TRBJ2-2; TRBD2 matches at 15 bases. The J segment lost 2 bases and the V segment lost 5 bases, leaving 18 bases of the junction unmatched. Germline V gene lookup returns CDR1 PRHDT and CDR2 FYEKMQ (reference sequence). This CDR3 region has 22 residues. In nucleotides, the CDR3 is TGTGCCAGCAGCCGAGCGGGGAAGGGACTAGCGGGGGGACAACCCAACACCGGGGAGCTGTTTTTT. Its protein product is CASSRAGKGLAGGQPNTGELFF.

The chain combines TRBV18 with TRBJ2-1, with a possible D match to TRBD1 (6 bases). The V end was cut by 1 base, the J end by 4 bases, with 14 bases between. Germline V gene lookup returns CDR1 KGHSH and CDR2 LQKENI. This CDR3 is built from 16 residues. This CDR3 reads CASSPRDKIKYNEQFF. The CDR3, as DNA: TGTGCCAGCTCACCACGGGACAAGATAAAATACAATGAGCAGTTCTTC.

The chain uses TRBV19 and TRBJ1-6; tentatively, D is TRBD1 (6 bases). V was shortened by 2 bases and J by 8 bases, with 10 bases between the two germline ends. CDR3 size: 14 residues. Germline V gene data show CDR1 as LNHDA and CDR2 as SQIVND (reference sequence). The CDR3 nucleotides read TGTGCCAGTAGTATACAGGGGCCGGATTCACCCCTCCACTTT. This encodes CASSIQGPDSPLHF.

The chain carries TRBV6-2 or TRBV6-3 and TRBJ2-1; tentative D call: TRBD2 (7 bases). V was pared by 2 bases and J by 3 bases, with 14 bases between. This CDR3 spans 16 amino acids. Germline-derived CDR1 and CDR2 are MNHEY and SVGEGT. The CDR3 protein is CASSYGGALDYNEQFF. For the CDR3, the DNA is TGTGCCAGCAGTTACGGGGGGGCCTTAGACTACAATGAGCAGTTCTTC.

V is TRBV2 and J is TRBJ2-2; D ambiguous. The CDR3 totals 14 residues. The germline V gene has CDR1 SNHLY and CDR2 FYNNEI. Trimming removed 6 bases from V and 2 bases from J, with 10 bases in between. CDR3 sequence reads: CASRPGYNTGELFF. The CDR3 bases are TGTGCCAGCAGACCAGGATATAACACCGGGGAGCTGTTTTTT.

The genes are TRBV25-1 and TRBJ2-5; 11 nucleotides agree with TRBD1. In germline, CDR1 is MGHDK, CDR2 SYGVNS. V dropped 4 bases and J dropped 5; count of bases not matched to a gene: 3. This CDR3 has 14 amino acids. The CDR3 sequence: CASSGTGGVETQYF. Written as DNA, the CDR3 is TGTGCCAGCAGTGGGACAGGGGGCGTTGAGACCCAGTACTTC.

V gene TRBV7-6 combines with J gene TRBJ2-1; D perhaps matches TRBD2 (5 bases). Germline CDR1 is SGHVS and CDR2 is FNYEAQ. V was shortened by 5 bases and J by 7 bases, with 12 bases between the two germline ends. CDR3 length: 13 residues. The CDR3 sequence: CASSGGLQNEQFF. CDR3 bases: TGTGCCAGCAGCGGAGGACTTCAGAATGAGCAGTTCTTC.